The 5 T cell receptor beta chains below come from one sample, sequenced in a study of blood T cell repertoires in COVID-19. Libraries were prepared by immunoSEQ multiplex PCR; TCRdb keeps only in-frame clonotypes and omits some of them. Among about 80,000 clones listed, over 75% were seen once. The sequenced sample was peripheral blood. The receptors stem from a man older than 75 with acute or convalescent COVID-19.

This clone was counted many times. This chain links TRBV30 with TRBJ1-6; D uncertain. The CDR3 is 14 residues long. Deletions cut 3 bases from V and 0 bases from J, with 6 bases between. Germline V gene lookup returns CDR1 GTSNPN and CDR2 SVGIG (reference sequence). DNA of the CDR3: TGTGCCTGGAGAGAGAGCTCCTATAATTCACCCCTCCACTTT. Its protein is CAWRESSYNSPLHF.

The genes are TRBV19 and TRBJ2-3; 8 bases align to TRBD2. Germline assignment: CDR1 LNHDA and CDR2 SQIVND (reference sequence). The V and J ends lost 8 bases and 2 bases, in that order; junction bases with no gene match: 3. The length of the CDR3 is 13 residues. The CDR3: CASRGGTTDTQYF. In DNA form, the CDR3 reads TGTGCCAGTCGCGGGGGGACCACAGATACGCAGTATTTT.

The gene calls are TRBV6-2 or TRBV6-3 and TRBJ1-1, with D possibly matching TRBD1 (6 bases). V was shortened by 0 bases and J by 6 bases, with 17 bases between the two germline ends. Germline V CDR1 and CDR2: MNHEY, SVGEGT. The CDR3 runs to 16 residues. In DNA form, the CDR3 reads TGTGCCAGCAGTTACTCGGGGGCAACTGGCCGCTCTGAAGCTTTCTTT. This codes for CASSYSGATGRSEAFF.

The rearrangement links TRBV18 to TRBJ2-5, with D perhaps TRBD2 (5 bases). The germline V and J ends were trimmed by 3 bases and 7 bases, with 18 bases remaining between them. The CDR3 spans 15 residues. Germline CDR1 is KGHSH and CDR2 is LQKENI. This CDR3 reads CASSPSSGVRGTQYF. In DNA form, the CDR3 reads TGTGCCAGCTCACCGAGTAGTGGGGTCCGGGGGACCCAGTACTTC.

Only a few counts were recorded for this clone. The V call is TRBV7-3, the J call TRBJ2-2; tentative D call: TRBD2 (6 bases). In germline, CDR1 is SGHTA, CDR2 FQGTGA. The CDR3 consists of 15 residues. V was cut by 5 bases and J by 1 base, with 11 bases left in between. The CDR3 nucleotides read TGTGCCAGCAGCCCGGGAGACAGGAACACCGGGGAGCTGTTTTTT. Amino acids: CASSPGDRNTGELFF.